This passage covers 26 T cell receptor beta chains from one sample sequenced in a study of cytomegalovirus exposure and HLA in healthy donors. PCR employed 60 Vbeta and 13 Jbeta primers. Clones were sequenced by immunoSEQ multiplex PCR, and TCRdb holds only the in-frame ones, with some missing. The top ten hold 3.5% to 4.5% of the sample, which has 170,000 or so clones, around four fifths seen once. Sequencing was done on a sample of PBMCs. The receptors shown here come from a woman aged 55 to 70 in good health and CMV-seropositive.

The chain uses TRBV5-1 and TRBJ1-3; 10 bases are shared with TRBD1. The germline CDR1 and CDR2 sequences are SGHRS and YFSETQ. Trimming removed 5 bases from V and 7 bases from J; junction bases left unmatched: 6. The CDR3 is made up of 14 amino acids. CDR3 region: CASSLPDRGNTIYF. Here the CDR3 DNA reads TGCGCCAGCAGTTTACCGGACAGGGGGAACACCATATATTTT.

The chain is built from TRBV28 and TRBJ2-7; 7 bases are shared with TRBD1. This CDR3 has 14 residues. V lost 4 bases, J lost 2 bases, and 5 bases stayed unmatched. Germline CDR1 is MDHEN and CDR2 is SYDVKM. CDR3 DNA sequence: TGTGCCAGCAGTTCGGGGACAGCCCCCTACGAGCAGTACTTC. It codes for CASSSGTAPYEQYF. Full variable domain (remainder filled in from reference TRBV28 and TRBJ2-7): DVKVTQSSRYLVKRTGEKVFLECVQDMDHENMFWYRQDPGLGLRLIYFSYDVKMKEKGDIPEGYSVSREKKERFSLILESASTNQTSMYLCASSSGTAPYEQYFGPGTRLTVT.

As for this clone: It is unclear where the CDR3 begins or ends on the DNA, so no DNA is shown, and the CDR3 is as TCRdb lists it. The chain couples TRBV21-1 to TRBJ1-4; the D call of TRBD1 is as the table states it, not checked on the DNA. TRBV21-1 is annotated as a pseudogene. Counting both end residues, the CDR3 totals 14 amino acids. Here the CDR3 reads CASSVGTGNEKLFF.

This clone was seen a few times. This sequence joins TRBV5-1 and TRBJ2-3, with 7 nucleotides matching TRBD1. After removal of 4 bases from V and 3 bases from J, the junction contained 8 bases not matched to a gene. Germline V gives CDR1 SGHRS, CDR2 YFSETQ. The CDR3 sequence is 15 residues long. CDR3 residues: CASSPGTARTDTQYF. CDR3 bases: TGCGCCAGCAGCCCGGGGACAGCTAGGACAGATACGCAGTATTTT.

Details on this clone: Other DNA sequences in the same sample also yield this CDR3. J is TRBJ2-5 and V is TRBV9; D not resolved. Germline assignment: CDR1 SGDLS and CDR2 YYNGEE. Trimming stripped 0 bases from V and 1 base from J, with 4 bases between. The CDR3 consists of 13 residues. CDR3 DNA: TGTGCCAGCAGCGTAGGGCTCCAAGAGACCCAGTACTTC. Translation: CASSVGLQETQYF.

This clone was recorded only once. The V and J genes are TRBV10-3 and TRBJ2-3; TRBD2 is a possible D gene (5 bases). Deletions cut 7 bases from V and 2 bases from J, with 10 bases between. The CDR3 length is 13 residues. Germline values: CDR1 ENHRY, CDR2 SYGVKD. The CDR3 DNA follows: TGTGCCATCAAATCCGGGGACACAGATACGCAGTATTTT. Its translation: CAIKSGDTDTQYF.

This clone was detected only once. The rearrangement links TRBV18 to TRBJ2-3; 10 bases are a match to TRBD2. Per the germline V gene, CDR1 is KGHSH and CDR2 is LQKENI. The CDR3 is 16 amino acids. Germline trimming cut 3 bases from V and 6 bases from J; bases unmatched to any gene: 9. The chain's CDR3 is CASSPRTSGPLDTQYF. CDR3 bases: TGTGCCAGCTCACCCCGGACTAGCGGACCCTTGGATACGCAGTATTTT.

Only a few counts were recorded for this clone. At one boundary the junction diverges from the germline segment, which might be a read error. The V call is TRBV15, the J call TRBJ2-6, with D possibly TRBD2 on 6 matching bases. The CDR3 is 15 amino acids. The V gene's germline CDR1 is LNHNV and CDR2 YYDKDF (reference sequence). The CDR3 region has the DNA TGTGCCACCAGCACGCGGGGCTCTGGGGCCAACGGCCTGACTTTC. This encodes CATSTRGSGANGLTF.

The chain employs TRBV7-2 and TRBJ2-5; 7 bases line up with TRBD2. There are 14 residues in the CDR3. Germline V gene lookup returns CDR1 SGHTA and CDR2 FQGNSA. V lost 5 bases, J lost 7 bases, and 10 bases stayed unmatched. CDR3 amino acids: CASSPTRWGGTQYF. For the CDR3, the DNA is TGTGCCAGCAGCCCGACGAGGTGGGGGGGGACCCAGTACTTC.

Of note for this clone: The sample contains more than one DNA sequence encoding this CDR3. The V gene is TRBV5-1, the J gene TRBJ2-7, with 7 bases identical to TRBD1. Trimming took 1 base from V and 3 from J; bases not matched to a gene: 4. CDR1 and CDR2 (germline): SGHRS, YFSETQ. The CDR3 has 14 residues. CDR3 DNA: TGCGCCAGCAGCTTGTCAGGGGGAAGCTACGAGCAGTACTTC. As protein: CASSLSGGSYEQYF.

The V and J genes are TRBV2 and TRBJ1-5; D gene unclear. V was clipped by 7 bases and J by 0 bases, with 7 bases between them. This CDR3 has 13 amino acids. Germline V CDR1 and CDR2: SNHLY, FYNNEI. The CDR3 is CASKLFSNQPQHF. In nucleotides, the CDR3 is TGTGCCAGCAAATTATTTAGCAATCAGCCCCAGCATTTT.

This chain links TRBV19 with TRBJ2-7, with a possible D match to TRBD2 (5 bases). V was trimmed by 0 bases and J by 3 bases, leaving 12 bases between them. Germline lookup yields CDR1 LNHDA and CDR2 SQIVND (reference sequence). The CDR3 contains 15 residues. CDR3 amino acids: CASSIDPFGGYEQYF. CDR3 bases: TGTGCCAGTAGTATAGACCCGTTCGGAGGCTACGAGCAGTACTTC.

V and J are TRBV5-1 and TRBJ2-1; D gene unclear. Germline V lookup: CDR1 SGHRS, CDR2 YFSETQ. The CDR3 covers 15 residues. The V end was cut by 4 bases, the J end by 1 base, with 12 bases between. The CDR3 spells CASSTLGDSYNEQFF. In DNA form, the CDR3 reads TGCGCCAGCAGCACCTTGGGCGATTCCTACAATGAGCAGTTCTTC.

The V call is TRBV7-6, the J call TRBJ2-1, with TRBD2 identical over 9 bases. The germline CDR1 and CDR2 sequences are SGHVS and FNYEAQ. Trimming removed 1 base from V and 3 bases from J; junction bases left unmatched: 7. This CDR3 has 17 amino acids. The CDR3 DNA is TGTGCCAGCAGCTTAGGGAGTAGCGGGGGTAGCTACAATGAGCAGTTCTTC. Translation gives CASSLGSSGGSYNEQFF.

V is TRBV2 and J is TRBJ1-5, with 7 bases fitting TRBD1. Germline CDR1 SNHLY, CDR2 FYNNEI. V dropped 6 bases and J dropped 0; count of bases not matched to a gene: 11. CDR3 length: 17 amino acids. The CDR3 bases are TGTGCCAGCAGGAACCGGGACAGAAGATATAGCAATCAGCCCCAGCATTTT. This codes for CASRNRDRRYSNQPQHF.

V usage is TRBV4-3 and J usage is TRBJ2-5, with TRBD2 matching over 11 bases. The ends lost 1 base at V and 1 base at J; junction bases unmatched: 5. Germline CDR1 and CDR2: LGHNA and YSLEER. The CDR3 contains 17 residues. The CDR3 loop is CASSQGSSGGPQETQYF. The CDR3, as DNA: TGCGCCAGCAGCCAAGGCTCTAGCGGGGGGCCCCAAGAGACCCAGTACTTC.

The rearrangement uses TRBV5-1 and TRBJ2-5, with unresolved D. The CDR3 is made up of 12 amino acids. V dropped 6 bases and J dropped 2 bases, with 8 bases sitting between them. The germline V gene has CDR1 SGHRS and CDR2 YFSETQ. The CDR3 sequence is CASTSTQETQYF. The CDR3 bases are TGCGCCAGCACCTCCACACAAGAGACCCAGTACTTC.

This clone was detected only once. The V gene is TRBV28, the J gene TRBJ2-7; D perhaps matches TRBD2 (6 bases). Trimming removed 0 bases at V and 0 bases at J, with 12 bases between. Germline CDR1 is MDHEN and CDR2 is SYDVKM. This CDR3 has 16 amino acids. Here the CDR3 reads CASSLWGGVSSYEQYF. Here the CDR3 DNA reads TGTGCCAGCAGTTTATGGGGCGGGGTAAGCTCCTACGAGCAGTACTTC.

The CDR3 loop reads CASSPRFGEGRSYEQYF. The CDR3 coding sequence is TGTGCCAGCAGCCCCCGTTTTGGTGAGGGCCGGTCCTACGAGCAGTACTTC. This chain connects TRBV7-8 to TRBJ2-7; tentatively, D is TRBD2 (5 bases). With 5 bases removed from V and 1 base from J, the gap between germline ends came to 21 bases. The germline V gene encodes CDR1 SGHVS and CDR2 FQNEAQ. The CDR3 is made up of 17 amino acids.

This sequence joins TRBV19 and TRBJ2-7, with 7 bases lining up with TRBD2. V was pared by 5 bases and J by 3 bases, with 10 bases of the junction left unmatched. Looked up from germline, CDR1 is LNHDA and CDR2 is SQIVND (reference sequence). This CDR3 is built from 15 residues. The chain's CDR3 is CASSPQAGIFYEQYF. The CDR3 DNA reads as TGTGCCAGTAGTCCCCAAGCGGGGATATTCTACGAGCAGTACTTC. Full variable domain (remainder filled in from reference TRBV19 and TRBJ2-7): DGGITQSPKYLFRKEGQNVTLSCEQNLNHDAMYWYRQDPGQGLRLIYYSQIVNDFQKGDIAEGYSVSREKKESFPLTVTSAQKNPTAFYLCASSPQAGIFYEQYFGPGTRLTVT.

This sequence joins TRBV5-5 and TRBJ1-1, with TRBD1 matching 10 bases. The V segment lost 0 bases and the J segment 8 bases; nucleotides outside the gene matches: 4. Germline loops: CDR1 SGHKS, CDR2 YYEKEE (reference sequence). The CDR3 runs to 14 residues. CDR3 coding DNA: TGTGCCAGCAGCTTGGCCGAGACAGGGGGCGAAGCTTTCTTT. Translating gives CASSLAETGGEAFF.

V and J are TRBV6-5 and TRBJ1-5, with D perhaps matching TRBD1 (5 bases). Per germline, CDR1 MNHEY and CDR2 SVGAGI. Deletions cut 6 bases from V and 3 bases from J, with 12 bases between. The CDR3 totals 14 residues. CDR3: CASSLDSYNQPQHF. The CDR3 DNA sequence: TGTGCCAGCAGCCTCGACAGTTACAATCAGCCCCAGCATTTT.

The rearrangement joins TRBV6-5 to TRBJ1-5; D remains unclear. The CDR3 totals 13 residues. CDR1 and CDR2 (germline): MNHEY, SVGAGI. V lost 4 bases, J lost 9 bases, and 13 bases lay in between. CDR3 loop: CASSSTGGGPQHF. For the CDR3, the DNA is TGTGCCAGCAGTTCGACGGGCGGAGGGCCCCAGCATTTT.

Here the CDR3 DNA reads TGCGCCAGCAGCCAAGAGGGTCTAGCGGGTATTTACAATGAGCAGTTCTTC. Amino acid sequence: CASSQEGLAGIYNEQFF. The rearrangement links TRBV4-1 to TRBJ2-1; the match to TRBD2 covers 8 bases. Germline CDR1 and CDR2: MGHRA and YSYEKL. This CDR3 contains 17 residues. After removal of 0 bases from V and 4 bases from J, the junction contained 8 bases not matched to a gene.

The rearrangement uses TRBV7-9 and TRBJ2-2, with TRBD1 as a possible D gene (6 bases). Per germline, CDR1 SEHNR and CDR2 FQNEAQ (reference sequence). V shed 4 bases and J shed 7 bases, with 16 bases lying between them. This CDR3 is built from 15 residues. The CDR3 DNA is TGTGCCAGCAGCTGGCCTATAACAGGGTTCGGGGAGCTGTTTTTT. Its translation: CASSWPITGFGELFF.

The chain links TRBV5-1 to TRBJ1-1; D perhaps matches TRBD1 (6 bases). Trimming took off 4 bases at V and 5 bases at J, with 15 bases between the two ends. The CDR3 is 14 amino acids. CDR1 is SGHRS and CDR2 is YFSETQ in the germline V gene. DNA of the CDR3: TGCGCCAGCAGCCCGGGACAAATGAGGACTGAAGCTTTCTTT. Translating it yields CASSPGQMRTEAFF.